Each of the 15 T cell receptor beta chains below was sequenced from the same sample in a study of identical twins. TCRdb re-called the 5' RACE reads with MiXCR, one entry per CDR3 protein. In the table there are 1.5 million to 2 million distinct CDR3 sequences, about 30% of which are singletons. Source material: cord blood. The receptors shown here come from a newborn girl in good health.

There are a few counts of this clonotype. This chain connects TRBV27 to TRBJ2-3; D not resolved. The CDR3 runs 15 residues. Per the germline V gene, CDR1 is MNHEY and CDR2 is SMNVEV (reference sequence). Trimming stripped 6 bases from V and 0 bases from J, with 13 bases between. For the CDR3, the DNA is TGTGCCAGCAGCGCCGTTGGCTTTAGCACAGATACGCAGTATTTT. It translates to CASSAVGFSTDTQYF.

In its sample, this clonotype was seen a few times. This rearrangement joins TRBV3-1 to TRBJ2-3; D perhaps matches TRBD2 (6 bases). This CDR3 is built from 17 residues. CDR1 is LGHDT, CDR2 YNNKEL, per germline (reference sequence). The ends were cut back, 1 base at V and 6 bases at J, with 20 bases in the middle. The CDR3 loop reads CASSQGAGTSPLDTQYF. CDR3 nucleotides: TGTGCCAGCAGCCAAGGGGCCGGGACTTCACCGTTGGATACGCAGTATTTT.

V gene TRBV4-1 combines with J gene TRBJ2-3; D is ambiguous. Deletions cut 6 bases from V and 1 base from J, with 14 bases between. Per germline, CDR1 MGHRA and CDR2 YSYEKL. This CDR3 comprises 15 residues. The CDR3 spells CASSRTPGGTDTQYF. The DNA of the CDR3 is TGCGCCAGCAGTCGGACCCCCGGCGGCACAGATACGCAGTATTTT.

CDR3 in amino acids: CASSLAYGGYEQYF. The CDR3 bases are TGTGCCAGCAGCTTAGCCTATGGGGGTTACGAGCAGTACTTC. V is TRBV7-2 and J is TRBJ2-4; the D gene could be TRBD1 or TRBD2 (5 bases each). Matching the DNA end better, TRBJ2-7 makes the J call doubtful. From germline, CDR1 is SGHTA and CDR2 FQGNSA. The CDR3 extends over 14 amino acids.

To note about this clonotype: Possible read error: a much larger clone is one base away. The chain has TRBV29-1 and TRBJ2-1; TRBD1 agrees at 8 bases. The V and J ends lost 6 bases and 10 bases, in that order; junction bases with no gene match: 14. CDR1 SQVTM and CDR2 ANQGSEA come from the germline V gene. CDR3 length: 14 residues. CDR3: CSVRMDRVDYEQFF. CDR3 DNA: TGCAGCGTACGAATGGACAGGGTGGACTACGAGCAGTTCTTC.

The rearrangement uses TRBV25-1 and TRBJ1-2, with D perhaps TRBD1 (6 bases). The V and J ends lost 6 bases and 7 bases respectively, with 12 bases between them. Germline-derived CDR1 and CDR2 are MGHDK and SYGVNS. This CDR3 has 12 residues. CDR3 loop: CASRGAEVGYTF. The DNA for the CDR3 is TGTGCCAGCAGGGGGGCAGAAGTTGGCTACACCTTC.

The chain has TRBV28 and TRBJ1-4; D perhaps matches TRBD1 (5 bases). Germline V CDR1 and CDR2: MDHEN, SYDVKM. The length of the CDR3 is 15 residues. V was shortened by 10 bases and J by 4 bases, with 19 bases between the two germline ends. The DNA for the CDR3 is TGTGCCATCTCGGGGCACGAACCGATTAATGAAAAACTGTTTTTT. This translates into CAISGHEPINEKLFF.

The CDR3 loop reads CASSKEQGGKNTEAFF. The DNA for the CDR3 is TGTGCCAGCAGCAAAGAGCAGGGAGGCAAGAACACTGAAGCTTTCTTT. The chain is built from TRBV21-1 and TRBJ1-1. TRBV21-1 is deemed a pseudogene. This CDR3 has 16 residues.

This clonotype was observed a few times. The CDR3 DNA reads TGCGCCAGCACTCGAGAAGGGGCCGCGTGGGGGGCCAACGTCCTGACTTTC. Its translation: CASTREGAAWGANVLTF. V usage is TRBV5-1 and J usage is TRBJ2-6, with a possible D match to TRBD1 (5 bases). CDR1 and CDR2 (germline): SGHRS, YFSETQ. The CDR3 runs 17 residues. V lost 6 bases to trimming and J lost 4 bases, with 20 bases between them.

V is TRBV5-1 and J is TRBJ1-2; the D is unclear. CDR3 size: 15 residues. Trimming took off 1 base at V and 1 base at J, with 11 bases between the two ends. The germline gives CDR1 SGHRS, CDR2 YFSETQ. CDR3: CASSLHMSGNYGYTF. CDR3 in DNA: TGCGCCAGCAGCTTGCATATGAGCGGTAACTATGGCTACACCTTC.

The CDR3 bases are TGTGCCATCGAGACAGGGGGGCAGTTCTTC. Encoded protein: CAIETGGQFF. The chain is built from TRBV2 and TRBJ2-1, with TRBD1 identical over 9 bases. V lost 10 bases to trimming and J lost 12 bases; unmatched junction nucleotides: 4. The length of the CDR3 is 10 residues. CDR1 and CDR2 from the germline V gene are SNHLY and FYNNEI.

The CDR3, as DNA: TGTGCCAGCAGGGACGCCGACGGGCATAATTCACCCCTCCACTTT. Its translation: CASRDADGHNSPLHF. The chain has TRBV28 and TRBJ1-6; D unclear. The CDR3 spans 15 residues. The germline V and J ends were trimmed by 6 bases and 5 bases, with 14 bases remaining between them. Germline V gene sequence: CDR1 MDHEN, CDR2 SYDVKM. Together with reference TRBV28 and TRBJ1-6, the CDR3 gives the full variable domain: DVKVTQSSRYLVKRTGEKVFLECVQDMDHENMFWYRQDPGLGLRLIYFSYDVKMKEKGDIPEGYSVSREKKERFSLILESASTNQTSMYLCASRDADGHNSPLHFGNGTRLTVT.

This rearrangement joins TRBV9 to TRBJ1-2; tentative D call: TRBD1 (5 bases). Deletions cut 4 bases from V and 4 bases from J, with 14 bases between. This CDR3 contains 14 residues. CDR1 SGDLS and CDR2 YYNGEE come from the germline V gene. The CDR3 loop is CASSPMGGGYGYTF. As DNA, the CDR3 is TGTGCCAGCAGCCCAATGGGGGGGGGCTATGGCTACACCTTC.

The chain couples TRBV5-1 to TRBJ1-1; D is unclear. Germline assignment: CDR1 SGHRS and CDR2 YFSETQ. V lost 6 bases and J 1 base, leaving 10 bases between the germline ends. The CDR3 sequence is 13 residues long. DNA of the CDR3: TGCGCCAGCACGAGGTCCCAGAACACTGAAGCTTTCTTT. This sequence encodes CASTRSQNTEAFF.

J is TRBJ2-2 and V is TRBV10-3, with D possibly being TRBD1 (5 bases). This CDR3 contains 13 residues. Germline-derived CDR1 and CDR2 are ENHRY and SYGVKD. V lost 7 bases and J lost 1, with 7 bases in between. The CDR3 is CAIIQENTGELFF. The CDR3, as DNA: TGTGCCATCATACAGGAGAACACCGGGGAGCTGTTTTTT.